This T cell receptor beta chain was found in a study of breast tumors, draining lymph nodes, adjacent tissues. The length of the CDR3 is 12 residues. Trimming took off 3 bases at V and 9 bases at J, with 9 bases between the two ends. The germline V gene has CDR1 LNHDA and CDR2 SQIVND (reference sequence). Of note for this clonotype: Its antigen remains unknown.

TCRdb independently ran MiXCR on the multiplex PCR reads; one entry per CDR3 protein. Of 50,000 to 75,000 distinct CDR3 sequences listed, 57% are singletons. Study-level points and caveats: Findings are consistent with lymph node origin and intratumoral expansion of most tumor T cells. Tumor TCR diversity was below lymph nodes but above nontumor tissue. The lymph node origin of tumor T cells was framed as consistent with a hypothesis, not demonstrated. Luminal-like breast cancer showed significantly greater tumor-nontumor repertoire similarity than basal-like breast cancer did.

The chain links TRBV19 to TRBJ1-5, with D hard to call. The sample consisted of breast tumor tissue. This clonotype originated in a female donor with breast cancer. Some clones in this sample may be carry-over from other donors' samples. The CDR3 protein is CASSMSSGPQHF. The CDR3 DNA follows: TGTGCCAGTAGTATGTCATCAGGGCCCCAGCATTTT.